This T cell receptor beta chain was sequenced during a study of cytomegalovirus exposure and HLA in healthy donors. In its sample, this clone was seen a few times. No antigen is known for it. PCR involved 60 Vbeta and 13 Jbeta primers. Sequencing was performed with immunoSEQ multiplex PCR; in TCRdb, only in-frame clones are kept and a portion is missing. The sample includes approximately 210,000 clones, around 79% of them seen just once. Study-wide points: Later on, analysis showed that most CMV-associated TCR beta chains appeared to be HLA-restricted.

Germline values: CDR1 SGHTA, CDR2 FQGNSA. The CDR3 sequence is 14 residues long. Trimming cost V 4 bases and J 9 bases, with 19 bases left between them. The chain employs TRBV7-2 and TRBJ2-7; no clear D. This clonotype was obtained from a male donor in good health and CMV-seropositive. Sequencing was done on a sample of PBMCs. CDR3 nucleotides: TGTGCCAGCAGCTATCAAGCTCAATCGTTCGGGCAGTACTTC. Its translation is CASSYQAQSFGQYF.